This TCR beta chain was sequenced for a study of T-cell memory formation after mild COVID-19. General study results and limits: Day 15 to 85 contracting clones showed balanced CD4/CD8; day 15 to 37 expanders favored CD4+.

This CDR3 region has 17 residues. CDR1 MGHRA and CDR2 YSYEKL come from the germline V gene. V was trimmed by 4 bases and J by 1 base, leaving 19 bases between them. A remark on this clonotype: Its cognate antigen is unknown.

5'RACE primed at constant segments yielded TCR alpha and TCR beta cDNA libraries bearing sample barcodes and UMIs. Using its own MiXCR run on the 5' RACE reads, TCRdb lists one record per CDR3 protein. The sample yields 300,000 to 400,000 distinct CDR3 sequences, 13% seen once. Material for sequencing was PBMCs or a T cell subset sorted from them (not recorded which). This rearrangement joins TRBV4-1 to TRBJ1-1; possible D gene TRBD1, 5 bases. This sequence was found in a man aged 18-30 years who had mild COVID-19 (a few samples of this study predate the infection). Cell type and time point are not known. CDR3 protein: CASSPTPARGRNTEAFF. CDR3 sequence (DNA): TGCGCCAGCAGCCCAACCCCGGCCCGGGGCAGGAACACTGAAGCTTTCTTT.